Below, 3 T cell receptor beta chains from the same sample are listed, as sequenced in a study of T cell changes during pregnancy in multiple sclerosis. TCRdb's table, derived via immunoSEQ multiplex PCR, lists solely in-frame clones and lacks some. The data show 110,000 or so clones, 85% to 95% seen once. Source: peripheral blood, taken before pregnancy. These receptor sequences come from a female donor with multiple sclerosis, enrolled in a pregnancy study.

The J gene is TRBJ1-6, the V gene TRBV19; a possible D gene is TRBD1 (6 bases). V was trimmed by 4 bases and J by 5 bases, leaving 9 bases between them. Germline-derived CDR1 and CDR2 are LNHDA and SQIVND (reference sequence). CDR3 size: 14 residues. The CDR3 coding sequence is TGTGCCAGTAGTACGCGACAGGATAATTCACCCCTCCACTTT. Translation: CASSTRQDNSPLHF. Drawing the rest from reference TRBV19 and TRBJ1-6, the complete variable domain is DGGITQSPKYLFRKEGQNVTLSCEQNLNHDAMYWYRQDPGQGLRLIYYSQIVNDFQKGDIAEGYSVSREKKESFPLTVTSAQKNPTAFYLCASSTRQDNSPLHFGNGTRLTVT.

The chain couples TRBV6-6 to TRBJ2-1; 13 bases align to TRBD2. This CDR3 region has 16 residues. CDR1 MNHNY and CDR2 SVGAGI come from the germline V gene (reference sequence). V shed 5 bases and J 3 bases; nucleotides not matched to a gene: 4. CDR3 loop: CASSKGTSGIYNEQFF. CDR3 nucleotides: TGTGCCAGCAGTAAAGGGACTAGCGGGATCTACAATGAGCAGTTCTTC.

CDR3: CASSLYNYGYTF. For the CDR3, the DNA is TGTGCCAGCAGCCTTTATAACTATGGCTACACCTTC. This rearrangement joins TRBV6-1 to TRBJ1-2; D unclear. CDR1 and CDR2 from the germline V gene are MNHNS and SASEGT. Trimming stripped 6 bases from V and 1 base from J, with 6 bases between. This CDR3 comprises 12 residues.